This TCR beta chain was identified in a study of T cells after yellow fever vaccination. At least ten counts were recorded for this clonotype. The antigen is undetermined. The CDR3 runs to 12 residues. Germline V CDR1 and CDR2: SGDLS, YYNGEE. V was pared by 0 bases and J by 7 bases, with 8 bases between. Findings of the study overall: Detected again after the booster were most primary-vaccination clones, at 95% to 98% CD4 and approximately 90% CD8. Abundant bulk-derived clonotypes could contaminate FACS-sorted repertoires. A weaker secondary response peaked on day 5, the primary on day 15.

Template switching by 5'RACE produced TCR cDNA, adding a universal primer site and UMIs. TCRdb recomputed calls from the 5' RACE reads with MiXCR, one row per CDR3 protein. The sample yields roughly 99,000 distinct CDR3 sequences, about 5.8% seen once. V is TRBV9 and J is TRBJ2-7; D may be TRBD2 (6 bases). The sequence was collected from a man in his late teens or twenties who received the YFV17D yellow fever vaccine. The source was CD8+ T cells sorted from PBMCs, collected 10 days after the yellow fever booster vaccination. The CDR3 reads CASSVEGGEQYF. In DNA form, the CDR3 reads TGTGCCAGCAGCGTAGAAGGAGGGGAGCAGTACTTC.